This TCR beta chain was retrieved from a study of human T cells and chemical hapten exposure. Across the study: Patients received weekly diphenylcyclopropenone doses to the scalp throughout the roughly 22-week study. Study outcomes and limitations: Counts of TCRs above 1 in 1000 frequency stayed unchanged with DPC sensitization.

TCRdb re-derived calls from the RACE reads in MiXCR, one entry per CDR3 protein. The table has about 190,000 distinct CDR3 sequences, about 25% seen once. Time point in this sample: patch test 3, about 24 weeks after DPC sensitization. The treatment was: therapeutic diphenylcyclopropenone sensitization with weekly scalp DPC. Each patch-test visit's blood sample preceded patch application. The V and J ends lost 2 bases and 6 bases respectively, with 10 bases between them. Looked up from germline, CDR1 is MNHEY and CDR2 is SMNVEV (reference sequence). This CDR3 is built from 13 residues. This clonotype was counted between two and nine times. The target antigen is unknown.

Sequencing was performed on whole blood, taken in connection with sensitization to the hapten diphenylcyclopropenone (DPC). This TCR came from a woman in her 40s with alopecia areata. Some clones in this sample may be carry-over from other donors' samples. J is TRBJ1-1 and V is TRBV27; D possibly corresponds to TRBD1 (6 bases). The CDR3 reads CASSLQGSPEAFF. CDR3 in DNA: TGTGCCAGCAGTTTACAGGGGAGCCCTGAAGCTTTCTTT.